The rows below give T cell receptor beta chains drawn from one sample of a study of T cell responses to AZD1222 COVID-19 vaccine. Method: immunoSEQ multiplex PCR; TCRdb's copy keeps in-frame clones and lacks some. Here the sample spans 120,000 to 150,000 clones, 88% being singletons. This specimen consisted of peripheral blood, obtained on day 0 of AZD1222 vaccination. These TCRs come from an adult in good health. Each CDR3 is given without its conserved first and last residue.

v_call	j_call	cdr3_aa
TRBV25-1	TRBJ2-1	ASREEGSYNEQF
TRBV5-6	TRBJ2-1	ASSSTGEAHYNEQF
TRBV18	TRBJ2-7	ASSPGLAGVGAYEQY
TRBV5-1	TRBJ2-7	ASSPEGGTYYEQY
TRBV5-1	TRBJ2-7	ASSLRRDWEQY
TRBV28	TRBJ2-7	ASSFRFHEQY
TRBV27	TRBJ2-1	ASSPSPAGPNEQF
TRBV18	TRBJ2-2	ASSPGSGTGELF
TRBV6-5	TRBJ2-1	ASRTPGWNEQF
TRBV5-1	TRBJ2-1	ASSRTPGTSSYNEQF
TRBV6-4	TRBJ2-2	ASSDGSTGELF
TRBV30	TRBJ1-4	AWTRWTGGVATNEKLF
TRBV7-3	TRBJ2-5	ASSFGRPPETQY
TRBV5-1	TRBJ1-1	ASSGTGITEAF
TRBV4-1	TRBJ1-5	ASSQESRLGPQH
TRBV2	TRBJ2-1	ASNPSGRYNEQF
TRBV6-1	TRBJ2-1	ASSDWTARNEQF
TRBV10-3	TRBJ2-3	AISESPGQGGDTQY
TRBV5-4	TRBJ1-3	ASSLVGAGNTIY
TRBV15	TRBJ2-3	ATSRGPDTQY
TRBV18	TRBJ2-5	ASSPGTTQETQY
TRBV11-2	TRBJ2-7	ASSLDLTSGKGVREQY
TRBV18	TRBJ1-1	ASSPQGMNTEAF
TRBV11-1	TRBJ1-5	ASSQQGSEGNQPQH
TRBV2	TRBJ2-5	ASSDSVRVRETQY
TRBV19	TRBJ1-4	ASSGARKTNEKLF
TRBV9	TRBJ1-6	ASSLSTGNNSPLH
TRBV11-3	TRBJ2-5	ASSSLREGGAETQY
TRBV6-4	TRBJ2-5	ASSDQAGEGETQY
TRBV5-6	TRBJ2-7	ASSLATYEQY
TRBV7-2	TRBJ2-7	ASSLAAGAPYEQY
TRBV5-1	TRBJ2-7	ASSLVANSYEQY
TRBV19	TRBJ1-1	ASSRAGGYTEAF
TRBV5-6	TRBJ1-2	ASSPNDRANYGYT
TRBV5-1	TRBJ1-3	ASSLSGFSSGNTIY
TRBV5-8	TRBJ1-1	ASRRGQRMNTEAF
TRBV4-1	TRBJ2-7	ASSQVLAKSSYEQY
TRBV6-5	TRBJ2-1	ASSQGVYNEQF
TRBV13	TRBJ1-2	ASHPRMTNYGYT
TRBV5-1	TRBJ1-2	ASSFVIQGGSYGYT
TRBV5-4	TRBJ1-1	ASSLGQGRTEAF
TRBV7-2	TRBJ1-1	ASGQGARTTLNTEAF
TRBV7-9	TRBJ1-4	ASAPTGGGGEKLF
TRBV7-2	TRBJ2-5	ASSPTRTGKGETQY
TRBV5-1	TRBJ2-7	ASSPYTSYEQY
TRBV6-2/TRBV6-3	TRBJ2-7	ASSYSGRGGGDEQY
TRBV4-1	TRBJ2-2	ASSQDRASGQATGELF
TRBV27	TRBJ1-2	ASSLQGSNYGYT
TRBV16	TRBJ1-5	ASTDGSNQPQH
TRBV28	TRBJ2-3	ASSRADTDTQY